This T cell receptor beta chain originates from a study of blood T cell repertoires in COVID-19. Looking at the study overall: Both acute and convalescent COVID-19 samples were obtained from the United States, Italy and Spain. The cDNA or gDNA used as material had been derived from T cells, B-cell-depleted T cells, or PBMCs.

In its sample, this clone was seen a few times. The authors' processing: How many nucleated cells were present was estimated from reference gene primer amplification. Method: immunoSEQ multiplex PCR; TCRdb's copy keeps in-frame clones and lacks some. V and J calls and clone size are those listed in that table; D and trimming were worked out from the DNA. The sample has approximately 180,000 clones, approximately 85% seen once. The CDR3 extends over 17 amino acids. The V gene end was trimmed by 1 base and the J gene end by 2 bases; junction bases not matched to a gene: 8. The germline CDR1 and CDR2 sequences are LGHNT and FRNRAP.

The chain joins TRBV12-5 to TRBJ1-1, with 9 bases identical to TRBD1. This sequence originates from a man aged 60-69 years with acute or convalescent COVID-19. The sequencing input was peripheral blood. The chain's CDR3 is CASGLAYRGRFNTEAFF. For the CDR3, the DNA is TGTGCTAGTGGTTTGGCATACAGGGGGCGCTTTAACACTGAAGCTTTCTTT.